This T cell receptor beta chain was identified during a study of T cell changes during pregnancy in multiple sclerosis. Sequenced by immunoSEQ multiplex PCR; TCRdb stores in-frame clones only, minus some. The table includes roughly 38,000 clones, under 95% detected once. Germline CDR1 and CDR2: SNHLY and FYNNEI. The CDR3 has 14 amino acids. Trimming shortened V by 1 base and J by 7 bases, and 11 bases separated the two germline ends. The clonotype originates from a female donor in good health, enrolled as a control in a pregnancy study. The rearrangement uses TRBV2 and TRBJ1-5, with D hard to call. This material consisted of CD4+ T cells from peripheral blood mononuclear cells, taken in the second trimester of pregnancy. The CDR3 loop is CASSEEPSHQPQHF. CDR3 DNA: TGTGCCAGCAGTGAAGAGCCGAGCCACCAGCCCCAGCATTTT.